One sample yielded the 12 T cell receptor beta chains listed below, sequenced in a study of T cell repertoires in cytomegalovirus infection. TCRdb re-called the reads with MiXCR, one entry per CDR3 protein. The sample holds hundreds of thousands of distinct CDR3 sequences; around 30% are singletons and the top ten take around an eighth. Antigens of these TCRs are unknown. The sample in question was cultured CD8+ T cells from PBMCs, obtained from culture after CMV antigen stimulation. These receptors came from a human donor in good health (CMV status not recorded). Some clones in this sample may be carry-over from other donors' samples.

This clonotype showed up many times. The chain joins TRBV6-1 to TRBJ1-1; D possibly corresponds to TRBD1 (6 bases). Germline V gene lookup returns CDR1 MNHNS and CDR2 SASEGT. V dropped 6 bases and J dropped 1 base, with 18 bases sitting between them. The CDR3 runs 16 residues. The CDR3 loop is CASRGAMGGTNTEAFF. The CDR3 DNA reads as TGTGCCAGCAGGGGGGCCATGGGAGGGACGAACACTGAAGCTTTCTTT.

This rearrangement joins TRBV7-9 to TRBJ2-4, with D perhaps matching TRBD2 (6 bases). Per germline, CDR1 SEHNR and CDR2 FQNEAQ (reference sequence). The CDR3 has 18 amino acids. V was cut by 4 bases and J by 0 bases, with 19 bases left in between. The CDR3 protein is CASSYDRGSTLAKNIQYF. The CDR3, as DNA: TGTGCCAGCAGCTACGACCGGGGGAGTACACTAGCCAAAAACATTCAGTACTTC.

This clonotype came up a few times. In nucleotides, the CDR3 is TGTGCCACCAGCATGGGGACCGGGGGGACCGGGGAGCTGTTTTTT. It translates to CATSMGTGGTGELFF. V usage is TRBV15 and J usage is TRBJ2-2; 7 bases are a match to TRBD2. The CDR3 is made up of 15 amino acids. Per germline, CDR1 LNHNV and CDR2 YYDKDF (reference sequence). V lost 4 bases, J lost 5 bases, and 7 bases stayed unmatched.

The V gene is TRBV9, the J gene TRBJ1-5; D is ambiguous. This CDR3 region has 13 residues. V was clipped by 4 bases and J by 5 bases, with 10 bases between them. Germline V gene lookup returns CDR1 SGDLS and CDR2 YYNGEE. CDR3 sequence: CASSPRSDQPQHF. The CDR3 region has the DNA TGTGCCAGCAGCCCACGGTCTGATCAGCCCCAGCATTTT.

The chain carries TRBV12-3 or TRBV12-4 and TRBJ1-5; TRBD1 aligns across 10 bases. The CDR3 extends over 19 amino acids. V dropped 4 bases and J dropped 4; count of bases not matched to a gene: 16. The CDR3 DNA sequence: TGTGCCAGCAGTTACCTCCCGGGACAGGGGATTGGGGTTAATCAGCCCCAGCATTTT. Amino acid sequence: CASSYLPGQGIGVNQPQHF.

In its sample, this clonotype was seen many times. The CDR3 DNA is TGTGCCCGCGGGGGAAAGGACAGGGGCGGCGGGGAGCTGTTTTTT. It codes for CARGGKDRGGGELFF. This sequence joins TRBV6-1 and TRBJ2-2, with 9 bases lining up with TRBD1. Germline trimming cut 11 bases from V and 7 bases from J; bases unmatched to any gene: 14. This CDR3 has 15 residues. Per the germline V gene, CDR1 is MNHNS and CDR2 is SASEGT.

J is TRBJ1-1 and V is TRBV15; 7 positions agree with TRBD1. The ends lost 1 base at V and 1 base at J; junction bases unmatched: 9. The CDR3 is made up of 17 amino acids. The germline CDR1 and CDR2 sequences are LNHNV and YYDKDF (reference sequence). CDR3 region: CATSRARQGLTNTEAFF. The CDR3 nucleotides read TGTGCCACCAGCAGAGCTAGACAGGGATTAACGAACACTGAAGCTTTCTTT.

This clonotype has at least ten counts. CDR3: CASSYSTGPSYNEQFF. The CDR3 coding sequence is TGTGCCAGCAGTTACTCGACAGGGCCCTCCTACAATGAGCAGTTCTTC. This chain connects TRBV6-5 to TRBJ2-1, with TRBD1 matching 7 bases. Germline V gene lookup returns CDR1 MNHEY and CDR2 SVGAGI. The CDR3 is 16 residues long. With V trimmed by 0 bases and J by 0 bases, 2 bases remained unmatched.

V usage is TRBV10-2 and J usage is TRBJ1-1; D gene ambiguous. This CDR3 has 11 amino acids. Trimming cost V 7 bases and J 7 bases, with 10 bases left between them. Germline V lookup: CDR1 WSHSY, CDR2 SAAADI. The CDR3 DNA is TGCGCCAGCATGGTCGGGCGTGAAGCTTTCTTT. This encodes CASMVGREAFF.

This sequence joins TRBV20-1 and TRBJ2-1; D tentatively fits TRBD1 or TRBD2 (5 bases each). The CDR3 consists of 14 residues. Germline V CDR1 and CDR2: DFQATT, SNEGSKA (reference sequence). V lost 3 bases, J lost 8 bases, and 17 bases lay in between. Here the CDR3 reads CSARGVSRGDEQFF. CDR3 sequence (DNA): TGCAGTGCTAGGGGCGTCTCCCGAGGGGATGAGCAGTTCTTC.

V usage is TRBV7-9 and J usage is TRBJ1-2, with a weak D call TRBD1 (6 bases). The V and J ends lost 5 bases and 1 base respectively, with 23 bases between them. From germline, CDR1 is SEHNR and CDR2 FQNEAQ (reference sequence). CDR3 size: 18 residues. The CDR3 DNA reads as TGTGCCAGCAGCACCCTGGGTGGGGGCGACGGAATTAACTATGGCTACACCTTC. This gives the protein CASSTLGGGDGINYGYTF.

The J gene is TRBJ2-2, the V gene TRBV2, with 8 bases aligning to TRBD2. The CDR3 length is 15 residues. Trimming took 3 bases from V and 5 from J; bases not matched to a gene: 5. Germline-derived CDR1 and CDR2 are SNHLY and FYNNEI. CDR3 sequence reads: CASSESGGDTGELFF. The CDR3 bases are TGTGCCAGCAGTGAGAGCGGGGGAGATACCGGGGAGCTGTTTTTT.